This TCR beta chain was found in a study of post-analysis software for immune sequencing data. Study-wide background: Patients with relapsing-remitting, secondary progressive and progressive-relapsing multiple sclerosis courses were all represented. General study results and limits: Normalized Chao1 diversity was significantly lower in multiple sclerosis patients than in controls. The F measure placed samples prepared in the same batch into strongly shared clusters. Patients had higher frequencies than controls of about 5 TRBV segments, including TRBV5-6, TRBV5-1 and TRBV20-1.

Germline V gene sequence: CDR1 SGHVS, CDR2 FQNEAQ. This CDR3 region has 15 residues. Trimming pared 4 bases from V and 3 bases from J, leaving 16 bases between. This clonotype has only a few counts. No antigen is known for it. The authors incorporated unique molecular identifiers into the TCR beta cDNA libraries. Starting from around 0.96 to 9.9 million T cells, the study yielded 500,000 or so cDNA molecules. TCRdb fed the PCR reads into MiXCR, producing one record per CDR3 protein. The table has roughly 600,000 distinct CDR3 sequences, 44% seen once; the top ten hold 1.5% to 2%. This TCR derives from a girl between 5 and 17 years old with multiple sclerosis. Sequenced sample: blood. This chain connects TRBV7-8 to TRBJ2-7, with unresolved D. CDR3 sequence (DNA): TGTGCCAGCAGCTCCCTTTCCGGCAGTATCTACGAGCAGTACTTC. Its protein product is CASSSLSGSIYEQYF. The whole variable domain, filled in from reference TRBV7-8 and TRBJ2-7, reads GAGVSQSPRYKVAKRGQDVALRCDPISGHVSLFWYQQALGQGPEFLTYFQNEAQLDKSGLPSDRFFAERPEGSVSTLKIQRTQQEDSAVYLCASSSLSGSIYEQYFGPGTRLTVT.